This TCR beta chain emerged from a study of cytomegalovirus exposure and HLA in healthy donors. Using immunoSEQ multiplex PCR, the repertoire was profiled, and TCRdb retains in-frame clones only, with some absent. The sample includes approximately 160,000 clones, around nine tenths of them seen just once. CDR3 length: 14 residues. Trimming at V came to 0 bases and at J to 4 bases, leaving 3 bases not matched to a gene. From germline, CDR1 is SGHDT and CDR2 YYEEEE. The sample taken for sequencing was PBMCs. The TCR comes from a young man in good health and CMV-seropositive. The chain has TRBV5-6 and TRBJ1-2, with TRBD1 identical over 7 bases. The CDR3 loop is CASSLGTGPYGYTF. Here the CDR3 DNA reads TGTGCCAGCAGCTTGGGGACAGGCCCCTATGGCTACACCTTC.